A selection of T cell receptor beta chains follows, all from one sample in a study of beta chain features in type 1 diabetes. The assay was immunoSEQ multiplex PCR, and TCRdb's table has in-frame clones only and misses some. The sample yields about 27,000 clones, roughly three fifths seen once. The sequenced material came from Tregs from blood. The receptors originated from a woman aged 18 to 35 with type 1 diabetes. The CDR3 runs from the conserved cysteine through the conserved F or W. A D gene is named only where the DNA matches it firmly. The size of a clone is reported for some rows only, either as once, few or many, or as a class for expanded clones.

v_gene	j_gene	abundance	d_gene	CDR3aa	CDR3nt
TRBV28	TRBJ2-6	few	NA	CASSSVLASGANVLTF	TGTGCCAGCAGTTCGGTGTTAGCATCAGGGGCCAACGTCCTGACTTTC
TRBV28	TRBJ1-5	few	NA	CASSLGAGYGNQPQHF	TGTGCCAGCAGTTTAGGGGCAGGGTACGGCAATCAGCCCCAGCATTTT
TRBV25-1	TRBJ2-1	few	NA	CASGSLYNEQFF	TGTGCCAGCGGGAGCTTGTACAATGAGCAGTTCTTC
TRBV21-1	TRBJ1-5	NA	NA	CASSKQGARNQPQHF	TGTGCCAGCAGTAAACAGGGGGCACGGAATCAGCCCCAGCATTTT
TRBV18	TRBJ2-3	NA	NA	CASSPLGQSTDTQYF	TGTGCCAGCTCACCACTCGGACAGAGCACAGATACGCAGTATTTT
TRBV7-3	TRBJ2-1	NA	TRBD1	CASSVGQGSNEQFF	TGTGCCAGCAGCGTGGGACAGGGGAGTAATGAGCAGTTCTTC
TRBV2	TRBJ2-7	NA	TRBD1	CASGTGFFVQYF	TGTGCCTCCGGGACAGGGTTCTTCGTGCAGTACTTC
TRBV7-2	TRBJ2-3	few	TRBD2	CASSETPSGSWADTQYF	TGTGCCAGCAGCGAAACCCCTAGCGGGAGTTGGGCAGATACGCAGTATTTT
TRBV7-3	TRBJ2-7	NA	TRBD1	CASSYLGQGGEQYF	TGTGCCAGCAGCTATCTCGGACAGGGAGGCGAGCAGTACTTC
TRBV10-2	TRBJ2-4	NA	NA	CASSRPGRGKNIQYF	TGCGCCAGCAGTCGGCCGGGGCGGGGAAAAAACATTCAGTACTTC
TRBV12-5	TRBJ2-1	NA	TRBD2	CASGSALTSGGSKGNEQFF	TGTGCTAGTGGTTCAGCCCTGACTAGCGGGGGCAGCAAGGGCAATGAGCAGTTCTTC
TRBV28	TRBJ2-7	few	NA	CASSMTSGYEQYF	TGTGCCAGCAGCATGACTAGTGGCTACGAGCAGTACTTC
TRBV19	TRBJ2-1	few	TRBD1	CASSTPTTGAYNEQFF	TGTGCCAGTAGTACGCCGACGACAGGGGCCTACAATGAGCAGTTCTTC
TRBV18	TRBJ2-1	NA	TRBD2	CASSPRTSGTYNEQFF	TGTGCCAGCTCACCAAGGACTAGCGGAACCTACAATGAGCAGTTCTTC
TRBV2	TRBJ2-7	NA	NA	CASSESPGTYYEQYF	TGTGCCAGCAGTGAATCGCCAGGGACTTATTACGAGCAGTACTTC
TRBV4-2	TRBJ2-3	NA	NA	CASSQGAGGADTQYF	TGTGCCAGCAGCCAAGGAGCGGGTGGGGCAGATACGCAGTATTTT
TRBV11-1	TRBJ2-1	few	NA	CASSLRMGGAVQFF	TGTGCCAGCAGCTTAAGGATGGGGGGGGCGGTGCAGTTCTTC
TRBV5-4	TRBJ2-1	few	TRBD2	CASSLGLAGGREQFF	TGTGCCAGCAGCTTGGGACTAGCGGGAGGAAGGGAGCAGTTCTTC
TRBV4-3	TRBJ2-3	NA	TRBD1	CASSPGNTGELSDTQYF	TGCGCCAGCAGCCCAGGGAACACAGGGGAACTCAGCGATACGCAGTATTTT
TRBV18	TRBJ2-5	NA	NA	CASSRRAGGEETQYF	TGTGCCAGCTCACGGAGGGCGGGTGGAGAAGAGACCCAGTACTTC
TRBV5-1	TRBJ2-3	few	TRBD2	CASSGSSGYSTDTQYF	TGCGCCAGCAGTGGGTCTAGCGGGTATAGCACAGATACGCAGTATTTT
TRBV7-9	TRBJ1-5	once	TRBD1	CASSKTGQPQHF	TGTGCCAGCAGCAAGACAGGGCAGCCCCAGCATTTT
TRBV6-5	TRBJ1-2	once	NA	CASSGGLAYGYTF	TGTGCCAGCTCGGGGGGGCTCGCCTATGGCTACACCTTC
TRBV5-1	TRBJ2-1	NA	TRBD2	CASSLRGLGGEQFF	TGCGCCAGCAGCTTGAGGGGACTAGGGGGTGAGCAGTTCTTC
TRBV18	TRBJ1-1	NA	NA	CASSVTGEAFF	TGTGCCAGCTCAGTCACAGGCGAAGCTTTCTTT
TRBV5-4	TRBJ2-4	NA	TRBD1	CASSSGTGGSLAKNIQYF	TGTGCCAGCAGCTCCGGGACAGGGGGCTCGTTAGCCAAAAACATTCAGTACTTC
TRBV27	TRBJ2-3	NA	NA	CASSTGLSTDTQYF	TGTGCCAGCAGTACCGGACTTAGCACAGATACGCAGTATTTT
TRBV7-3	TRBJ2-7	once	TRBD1	CASSPGTGPQYEQYF	TGTGCCAGCAGCCCAGGGACAGGGCCACAATACGAGCAGTACTTC
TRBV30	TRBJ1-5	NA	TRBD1	CAWNTGTGGGGRQPQHF	TGTGCCTGGAATACCGGGACAGGGGGCGGTGGGCGTCAGCCCCAGCATTTT
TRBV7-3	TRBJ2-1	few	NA	CASSSVPGGEQFF	TGTGCCAGCAGCTCGGTCCCCGGGGGTGAGCAGTTCTTC
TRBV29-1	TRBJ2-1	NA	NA	CSSQGGRELFQAYNEQFF	TGCAGCAGCCAGGGGGGCAGGGAGTTATTTCAGGCCTACAATGAGCAGTTCTTC
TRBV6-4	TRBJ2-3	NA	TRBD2	CASGVWCAGGPDTDTQYF	TGTGCCAGCGGTGTGTGGTGCGCGGGAGGGCCGGACACAGATACGCAGTATTTT